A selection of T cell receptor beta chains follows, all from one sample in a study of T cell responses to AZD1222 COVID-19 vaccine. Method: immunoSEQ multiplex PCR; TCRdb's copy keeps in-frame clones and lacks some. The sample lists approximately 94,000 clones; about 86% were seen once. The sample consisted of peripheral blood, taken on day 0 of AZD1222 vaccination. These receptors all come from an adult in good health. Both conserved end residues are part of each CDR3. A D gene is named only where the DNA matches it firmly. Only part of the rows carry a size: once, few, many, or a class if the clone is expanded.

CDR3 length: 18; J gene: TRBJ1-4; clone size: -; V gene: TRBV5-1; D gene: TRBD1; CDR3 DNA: TGCGCCAGCAGCTTCCATCCTCGGGACAGATCCGGAGAGGAAAAACTGTTTTTT; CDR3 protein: CASSFHPRDRSGEEKLFF
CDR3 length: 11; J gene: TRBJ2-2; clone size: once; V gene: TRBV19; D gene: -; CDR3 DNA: TGTGCCAGCGCAGGGACCGGGGAGCTGTTTTTT; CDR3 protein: CASAGTGELFF
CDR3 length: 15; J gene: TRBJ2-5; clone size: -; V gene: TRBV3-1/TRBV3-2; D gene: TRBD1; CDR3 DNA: TGTGCCAGCAGCCAAGAAACCAGGGGGCGGGAGACCCAGTACTTC; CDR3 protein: CASSQETRGRETQYF
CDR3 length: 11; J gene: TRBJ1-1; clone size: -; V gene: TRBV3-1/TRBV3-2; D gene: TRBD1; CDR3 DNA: TGTGCCAGCAGCCGAAGGACAGGGGTACACTTT; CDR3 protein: CASSRRTGVHF
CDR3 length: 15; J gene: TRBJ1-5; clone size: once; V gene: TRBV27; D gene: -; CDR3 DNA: TGTGCCAGCAGGGGGACATTTCGGGGCAATCAGCCCCAGCATTTT; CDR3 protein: CASRGTFRGNQPQHF
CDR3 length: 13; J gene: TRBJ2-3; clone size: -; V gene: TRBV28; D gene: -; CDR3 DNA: TGTGCCAGCAGTCGACCTGACGGAGATACGCAGTATTTT; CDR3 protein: CASSRPDGDTQYF
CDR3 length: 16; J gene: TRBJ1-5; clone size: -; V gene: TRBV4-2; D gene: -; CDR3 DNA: TGTGCCAGCAGCCAAGATTGGGGGCCGAGCAATCAGCCCCAGCATTTT; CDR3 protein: CASSQDWGPSNQPQHF
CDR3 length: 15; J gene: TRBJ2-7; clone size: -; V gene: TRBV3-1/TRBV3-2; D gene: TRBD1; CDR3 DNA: TGTGCCAGCAGCCGCCAGGGGGATAGCTCCTACGAGCAGTACTTC; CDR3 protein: CASSRQGDSSYEQYF
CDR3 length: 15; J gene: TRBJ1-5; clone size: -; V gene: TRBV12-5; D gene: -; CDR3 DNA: TGTGCTAGTGGTTTGGGGGGCGAAGGCAATCAGCCCCAGCATTTT; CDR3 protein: CASGLGGEGNQPQHF
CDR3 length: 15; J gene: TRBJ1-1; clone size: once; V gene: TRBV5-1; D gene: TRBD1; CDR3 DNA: TGCGCCAGCAGCTTGGATTACAGGGGCGACACTGAAGCTTTCTTT; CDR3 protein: CASSLDYRGDTEAFF
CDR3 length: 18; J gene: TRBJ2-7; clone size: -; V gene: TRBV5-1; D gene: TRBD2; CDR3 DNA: TGCGCCAGCAGCTTGGCCTCGGCTAGCGGGGGGACCCCGAGCGAGCAGTACTTC; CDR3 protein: CASSLASASGGTPSEQYF
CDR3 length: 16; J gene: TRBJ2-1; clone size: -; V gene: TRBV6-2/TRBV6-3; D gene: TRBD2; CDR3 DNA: TGTGCCAGCAGTTACTCGAGGCTAGCGGGACGCAATGAGCAGTTCTTC; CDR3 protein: CASSYSRLAGRNEQFF
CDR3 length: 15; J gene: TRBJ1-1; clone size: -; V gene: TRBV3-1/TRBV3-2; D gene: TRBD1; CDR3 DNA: TGTGCCAGCAGCCAATCGGGCCAGGGGGACACTGAAGCTTTCTTT; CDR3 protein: CASSQSGQGDTEAFF
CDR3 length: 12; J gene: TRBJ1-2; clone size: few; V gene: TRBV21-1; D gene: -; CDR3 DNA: TGTGCCAGCAGCAGCACCTACTATGGCTACACCTTC; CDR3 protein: CASSSTYYGYTF
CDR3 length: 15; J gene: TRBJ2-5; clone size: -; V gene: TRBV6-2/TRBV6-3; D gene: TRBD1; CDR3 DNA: TGTGCCAGCAGTTATATAGGGGGCGCGAAGGAGACCCAGTACTTC; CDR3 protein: CASSYIGGAKETQYF
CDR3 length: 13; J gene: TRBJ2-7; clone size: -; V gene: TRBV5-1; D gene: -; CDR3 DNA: TGCGCCAGCAGCTTGGCCCCGACAGGCGAGCAGTACTTC; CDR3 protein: CASSLAPTGEQYF
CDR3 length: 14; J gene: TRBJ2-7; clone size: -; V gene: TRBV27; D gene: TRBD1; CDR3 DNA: TGTGCCAGCAGTCCATCGGACAGGTCCTACGAGCAGTACTTC; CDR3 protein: CASSPSDRSYEQYF
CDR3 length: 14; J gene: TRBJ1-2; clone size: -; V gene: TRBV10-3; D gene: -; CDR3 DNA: TGTGCCATCAGTGAAACAGGGCCACACCATGGCTACACCTTC; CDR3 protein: CAISETGPHHGYTF
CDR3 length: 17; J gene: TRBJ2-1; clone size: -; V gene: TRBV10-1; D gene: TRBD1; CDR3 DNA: TGCGCCAGCAGTGAATTTGGCAGCCAGGGGGAACACAATGAGCAGTTCTTC; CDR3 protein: CASSEFGSQGEHNEQFF
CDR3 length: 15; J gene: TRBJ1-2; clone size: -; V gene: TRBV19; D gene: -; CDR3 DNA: TGTGCCAGTAGTATACCGGGAAGCCGATACTATGGCTACACCTTC; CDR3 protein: CASSIPGSRYYGYTF
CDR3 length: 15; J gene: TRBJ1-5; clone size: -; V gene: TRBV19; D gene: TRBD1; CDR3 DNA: TGTGCCAGTAGGCGGACAGGGGAGATAAGCCAGCCCCAGCATTTT; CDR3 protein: CASRRTGEISQPQHF
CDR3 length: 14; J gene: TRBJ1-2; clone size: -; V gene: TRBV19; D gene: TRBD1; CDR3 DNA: TGTGCCAGTAGGGGACAGGCGGTGGACTATGGCTACACCTTC; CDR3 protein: CASRGQAVDYGYTF
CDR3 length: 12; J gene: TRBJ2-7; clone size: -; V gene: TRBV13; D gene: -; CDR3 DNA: TGTGCCAGCAGTCTCCGGAGAGGAGAGCAGTACTTC; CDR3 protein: CASSLRRGEQYF
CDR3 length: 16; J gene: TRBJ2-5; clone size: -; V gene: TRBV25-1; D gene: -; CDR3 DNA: TGTGCCAGCAGTGAGCTAGGCGCGACTAGGAAAGAGACCCAGTACTTC; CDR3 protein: CASSELGATRKETQYF
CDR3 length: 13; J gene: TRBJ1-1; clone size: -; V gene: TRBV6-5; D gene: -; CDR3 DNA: TGTGCCAGCAGTTACACCTCAGGGATGAACGCTTTCTTT; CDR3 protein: CASSYTSGMNAFF
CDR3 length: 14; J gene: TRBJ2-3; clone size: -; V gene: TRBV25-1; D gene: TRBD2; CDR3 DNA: TGTGCCAGCAGTGAATCTAGCGGGACGGCTACGCAGTATTTT; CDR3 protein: CASSESSGTATQYF
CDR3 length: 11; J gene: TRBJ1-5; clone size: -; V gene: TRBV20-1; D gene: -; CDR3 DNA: TGCAGTGCTAGAGATTCCCAGCCCCAGCATTTT; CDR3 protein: CSARDSQPQHF
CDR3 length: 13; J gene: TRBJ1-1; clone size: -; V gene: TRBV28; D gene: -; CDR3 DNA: TGTGCCAGCAGTTTTTCCCGGGCCGCTGAAGCTTTCTTT; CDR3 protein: CASSFSRAAEAFF
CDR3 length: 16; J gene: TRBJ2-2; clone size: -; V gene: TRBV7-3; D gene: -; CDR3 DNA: TGTGCCAGCAGCTTAAGGCGGGGAACGAACACCGGGGAGCTGTTTTTT; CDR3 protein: CASSLRRGTNTGELFF
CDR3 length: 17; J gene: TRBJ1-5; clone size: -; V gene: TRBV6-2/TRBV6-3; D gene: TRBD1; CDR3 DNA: TGTGCCAGCAGTGCGGTGGTCAGGGGGAGAAGCAATCAGCCCCAGCATTTT; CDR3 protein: CASSAVVRGRSNQPQHF
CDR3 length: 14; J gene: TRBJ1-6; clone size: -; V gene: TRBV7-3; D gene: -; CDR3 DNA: TGTGCCAGCAGCCCGGTCGGTAACAATTCACCCCTCCACTTT; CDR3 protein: CASSPVGNNSPLHF
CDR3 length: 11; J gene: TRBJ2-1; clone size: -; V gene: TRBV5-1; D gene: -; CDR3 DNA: TGCGCCAGCAGCCCGGGGGATGAGCAGTTCTTC; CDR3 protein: CASSPGDEQFF
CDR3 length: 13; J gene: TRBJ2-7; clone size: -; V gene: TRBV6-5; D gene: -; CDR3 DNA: TGTGCCAGCACCACGGGACTCCTGAGGGAGCAGTACTTC; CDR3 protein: CASTTGLLREQYF
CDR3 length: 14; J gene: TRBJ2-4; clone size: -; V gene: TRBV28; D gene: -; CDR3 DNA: TGTGCCAGCAGTTTAGGCCACAGGGTTCGGGTTCAGTACTTC; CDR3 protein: CASSLGHRVRVQYF
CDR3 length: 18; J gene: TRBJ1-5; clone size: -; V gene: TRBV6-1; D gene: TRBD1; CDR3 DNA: TGTGCCAGCAGTGAACAATTTGGAGACAGGGGGCAGGGTCAGCCCCAGCATTTT; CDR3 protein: CASSEQFGDRGQGQPQHF
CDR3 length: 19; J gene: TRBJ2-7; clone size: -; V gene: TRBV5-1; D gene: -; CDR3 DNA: TGCGCCAGCAGCTTGGGCACCTCCCTAGGGTCGTCGTTCTCCTACGAGCAGTACTTC; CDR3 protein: CASSLGTSLGSSFSYEQYF
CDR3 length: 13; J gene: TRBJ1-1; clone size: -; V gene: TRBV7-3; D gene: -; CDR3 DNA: TGTGCCAGCAGCTTGGACGGGGGGCCCCCAGCTTTCTTT; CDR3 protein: CASSLDGGPPAFF
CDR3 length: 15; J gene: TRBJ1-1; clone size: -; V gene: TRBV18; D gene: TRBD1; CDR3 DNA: TGTGCCAGCTCACCAGGACAGGGAATGAACACTGAAGCTTTCTTT; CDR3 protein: CASSPGQGMNTEAFF
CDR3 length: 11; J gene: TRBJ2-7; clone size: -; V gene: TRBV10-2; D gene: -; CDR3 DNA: TGCGCCAGCAGTGACCCCTACGAGCAGTACTTC; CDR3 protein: CASSDPYEQYF
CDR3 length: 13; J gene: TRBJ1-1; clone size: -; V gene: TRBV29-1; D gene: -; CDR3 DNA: TGCAGCGTTGAGCCATATATGAACACTGAAGCTTTCTTT; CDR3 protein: CSVEPYMNTEAFF
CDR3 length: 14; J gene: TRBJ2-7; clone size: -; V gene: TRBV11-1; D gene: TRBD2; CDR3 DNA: TGTGCCAGCAGCCCCAATGGAGGGACTAATGGGCAGTACTTC; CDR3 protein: CASSPNGGTNGQYF
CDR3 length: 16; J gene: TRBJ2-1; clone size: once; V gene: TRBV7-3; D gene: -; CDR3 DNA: TGTGCCAGCAGCTTAACGACGCCGGATGGGTGGGATGAGCAGTTCTTC; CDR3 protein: CASSLTTPDGWDEQFF
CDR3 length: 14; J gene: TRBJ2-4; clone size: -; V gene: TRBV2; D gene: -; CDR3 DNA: TGTGCCAGCTCTATAAGCGGGCTTGGGAACATTCAGTACTTC; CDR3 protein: CASSISGLGNIQYF
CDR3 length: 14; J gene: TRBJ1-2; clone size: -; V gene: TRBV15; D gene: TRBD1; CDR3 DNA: TGTGCCACCAGCACCAGGTTAACAGGGGAAGGCTACACCTTC; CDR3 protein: CATSTRLTGEGYTF
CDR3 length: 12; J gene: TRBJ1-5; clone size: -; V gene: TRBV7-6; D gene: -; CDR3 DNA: TGTGCCAGCAGCTTAGCGGGGCAGCCCCAGCATTTT; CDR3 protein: CASSLAGQPQHF
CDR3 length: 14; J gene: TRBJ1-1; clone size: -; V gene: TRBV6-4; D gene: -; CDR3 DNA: TGTGCCAGCAGACCTGCTCGGGACATTGCTGAAGCTTTCTTT; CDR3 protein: CASRPARDIAEAFF
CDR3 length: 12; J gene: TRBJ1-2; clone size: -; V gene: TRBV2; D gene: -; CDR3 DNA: TGTGCCAGCAGTGAAGCGCGGAGGGCCTACACCTTC; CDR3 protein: CASSEARRAYTF